This entry lists 25 T cell receptor beta chains sequenced from one sample in a study of cytomegalovirus exposure and HLA in healthy donors (TCRdb year 2017). The library was prepared using the immunoSEQ multiplex PCR assay. For the multiplex PCR, a mixture combining 60 forward primers for TCR Vbeta segments and 13 reverse primers for TCR Jbeta segments was used. TCRdb carries this immuneACCESS record with in-frame sequences only. Its versions omit some clonotypes, under half of them owing to an unresolved V gene in the studies checked, with the rest unexplained. For this sample, the table gives roughly 60,000 clones. Roughly 4% of the sample lies in the top ten. Sequencing was performed on PBMCs. The receptors here all came from a woman aged 18-29 years in good health and CMV-seronegative.

In nucleotides, the CDR3 is TGTGCCAGCAGCGACAGGCGCCCCCCCTATGGCTACACCTTC. Its protein is CASSDRRPPYGYTF. The rearrangement links TRBV2 to TRBJ1-2; D perhaps matches TRBD1 (6 bases). This CDR3 spans 14 amino acids. CDR1 SNHLY and CDR2 FYNNEI come from the germline V gene. Trimming stripped 6 bases from V and 4 bases from J, with 15 bases between.

V is TRBV18 and J is TRBJ2-2; TRBD2 agrees at 12 bases. The germline CDR1 and CDR2 sequences are KGHSH and LQKENI. The junction had 8 bases not matched to a gene; V was cut back by 4 bases and J by 8 bases. The CDR3 spans 16 residues. The CDR3 sequence is CASSQPGLAGEGELFF. For the CDR3, the DNA is TGTGCCAGCTCACAACCGGGACTAGCGGGTGAAGGGGAGCTGTTTTTT.

The chain has TRBV9 and TRBJ2-3; possibly TRBD1 for D (6 bases). The CDR3 is 14 residues long. Germline-derived CDR1 and CDR2 are SGDLS and YYNGEE. Trimming took 4 bases from V and 1 from J, leaving 10 bases between them. The CDR3 spells CASSPKGGTDTQYF. The CDR3 DNA reads as TGTGCCAGCAGCCCAAAGGGGGGCACAGATACGCAGTATTTT. The full variable domain, in which reference TRBV9 and TRBJ2-3 provide the parts outside the CDR3, is DSGVTQTPKHLITATGQRVTLRCSPRSGDLSVYWYQQSLDQGLQFLIQYYNGEERAKGNILERFSAQQFPDLHSELNLSSLELGDSALYFCASSPKGGTDTQYFGPGTRLTVL.

This CDR3 is CASLSRDRGKEQFF. CDR3 sequence (DNA): TGTGCCAGCTTATCCCGGGACAGGGGTAAAGAGCAGTTCTTC. V gene TRBV25-1 combines with J gene TRBJ2-1, with 10 bases aligning to TRBD1. The V and J ends lost 8 bases and 10 bases, in that order; junction bases with no gene match: 11. The CDR3 consists of 14 residues. Germline V gives CDR1 MGHDK, CDR2 SYGVNS.

V is TRBV5-1 and J is TRBJ1-3; TRBD1 might be the D (6 bases). Trimming shortened V by 0 bases and J by 0 bases, and 10 bases separated the two germline ends. Germline-derived CDR1 and CDR2 are SGHRS and YFSETQ. This CDR3 is built from 16 residues. Here the CDR3 reads CASSLAQQGSGNTIYF. The CDR3 region has the DNA TGCGCCAGCAGCTTGGCGCAACAGGGCTCTGGAAACACCATATATTTT.

CDR3 in DNA: TGTGCCAGTAGCCTAGTAACAGGGAATCAGCCCCAGCATTTT. Its protein is CASSLVTGNQPQHF. The gene calls are TRBV19 and TRBJ1-5, with a tentative D call TRBD1 (6 bases). The CDR3 covers 14 residues. Trimming pared 6 bases from V and 4 bases from J, leaving 13 bases between. Per the germline V gene, CDR1 is LNHDA and CDR2 is SQIVND (reference sequence).

The rearrangement joins TRBV4-1 to TRBJ2-7; 8 bases fit TRBD2. V trimming: 3 bases; J trimming: 3 bases; junction bases outside the gene matches: 16. The CDR3 has 18 residues. Germline V gene lookup returns CDR1 MGHRA and CDR2 YSYEKL. The CDR3 reads CASSQPLAAGEIIYEQYF. The CDR3, as DNA: TGCGCCAGCAGCCAGCCTCTAGCAGCGGGGGAGATTATCTACGAGCAGTACTTC.

The chain employs TRBV6-6 and TRBJ1-2, with a weak D call TRBD1 (5 bases). This CDR3 comprises 16 residues. Between the trimmed V and J ends, which lost 4 bases and 2 bases, there was a span of 17 bases. Germline CDR1 and CDR2: MNHNY and SVGAGI (reference sequence). CDR3 nucleotides: TGTGCCAGCAGTTCCCGGGGACTGGCACCAAACTATGGCTACACCTTC. It translates to CASSSRGLAPNYGYTF.

The chain recombines TRBV4-2 with TRBJ2-7, with TRBD2 identical over 11 bases. V was pared by 2 bases and J by 5 bases, with 17 bases of the junction left unmatched. The CDR3 covers 19 residues. The germline CDR1 and CDR2 sequences are LGHNA and YNFKEQ. CDR3 DNA: TGTGCCAGCAGCCAAAACGGCTGGAAAATAGCGGGAGGGCCCGACGAGCAGTACTTC. Translated, it gives CASSQNGWKIAGGPDEQYF.

The CDR3 sequence: CASSPGQGELQPQHF. The CDR3 DNA sequence: TGTGCCAGCTCACCGGGACAGGGGGAACTTCAGCCCCAGCATTTT. The chain is built from TRBV18 and TRBJ1-5; 11 bases match TRBD1. This CDR3 spans 15 amino acids. The ends lost 3 bases at V and 6 bases at J; junction bases unmatched: 4. Germline loops: CDR1 KGHSH, CDR2 LQKENI.

The chain joins TRBV5-6 to TRBJ1-1; a possible D gene is TRBD1 (5 bases). V lost 2 bases to trimming and J lost 4 bases, with 15 bases between them. Germline V gene sequence: CDR1 SGHDT, CDR2 YYEEEE. The CDR3 runs to 15 residues. CDR3 loop: CASSFGGPGITEAFF. The CDR3 region has the DNA TGTGCCAGCAGCTTCGGGGGACCGGGAATCACTGAAGCTTTCTTT. Variable domain in full (rest from reference TRBV5-6 and TRBJ1-1): DAGVTQSPTHLIKTRGQQVTLRCSPKSGHDTVSWYQQALGQGPQFIFQYYEEEERQRGNFPDRFSGHQFPNYSSELNVNALLLGDSALYLCASSFGGPGITEAFFGQGTRLTVV.

The gene calls are TRBV19 and TRBJ2-1, with D possibly TRBD1 on 6 matching bases. Germline V gene data show CDR1 as LNHDA and CDR2 as SQIVND (reference sequence). The CDR3 contains 13 residues. V was cut by 1 base and J by 12 bases, with 13 bases left in between. In DNA, the CDR3 is TGTGCCAGTAGTATAGGACAGGCTAACGGGCAGTTCTTC. It is translated as CASSIGQANGQFF.

The chain links TRBV5-1 to TRBJ1-2; D is undetermined. Trimming removed 0 bases from V and 2 bases from J, with 5 bases in between. Looked up from germline, CDR1 is SGHRS and CDR2 is YFSETQ. There are 13 residues in the CDR3. For the CDR3, the DNA is TGCGCCAGCAGCTTGGATCAGAACTATGGCTACACCTTC. Encoded protein: CASSLDQNYGYTF.

The rearrangement joins TRBV4-1 to TRBJ2-7, with D maybe TRBD2 (5 bases). This CDR3 has 14 amino acids. Per germline, CDR1 MGHRA and CDR2 YSYEKL. V was clipped by 0 bases and J by 4 bases, with 10 bases between them. The CDR3 protein is CASSQELVKYEQYF. The CDR3 DNA reads TGCGCCAGCAGCCAAGAACTAGTTAAATACGAGCAGTACTTC.

This chain links TRBV29-1 with TRBJ2-7, with TRBD1 as a possible D gene (6 bases). The CDR3 has 13 residues. V was cut by 3 bases and J by 4 bases, with 13 bases left in between. CDR1 SQVTM and CDR2 ANQGSEA come from the germline V gene. CDR3 amino acids: CSVEGRGKYEQYF. The CDR3 coding sequence is TGCAGCGTTGAGGGCAGGGGTAAATACGAGCAGTACTTC.

J is TRBJ2-7 and V is TRBV5-5; D perhaps matches TRBD2 (5 bases). The CDR3 contains 12 residues. The germline CDR1 and CDR2 sequences are SGHKS and YYEKEE (reference sequence). V was pared by 0 bases and J by 6 bases, with 7 bases between. The CDR3 region has the DNA TGTGCCAGCAGCTTGGGGGCGGGCGAGCAGTACTTC. It codes for CASSLGAGEQYF.

The rearrangement uses TRBV30 and TRBJ2-7; 7 bases agree with TRBD1. The CDR3 has 16 residues. With 1 base clipped from V and 2 bases from J, the junction kept 11 bases outside the gene matches. CDR1 and CDR2 (germline): GTSNPN, SVGIG (reference sequence). In DNA form, the CDR3 reads TGTGCCTGGAGTGGAGATACAGGGGCCGGGACCTACGAGCAGTACTTC. Its protein is CAWSGDTGAGTYEQYF. The entire variable domain, with the rest obtained from reference TRBV30 and TRBJ2-7, is as follows: SQTIHQWPATLVQPVGSPLSLECTVEGTSNPNLYWYRQAAGRGLQLLFYSVGIGQISSEVPQNLSASRPQDRQFILSSKKLLLSDSGFYLCAWSGDTGAGTYEQYFGPGTRLTVT.

The chain has TRBV19 and TRBJ2-7; TRBD2 aligns across 16 bases. Germline V lookup: CDR1 LNHDA, CDR2 SQIVND (reference sequence). With 5 bases clipped from V and 1 base from J, the junction kept 5 bases outside the gene matches. This CDR3 comprises 17 residues. As DNA, the CDR3 is TGTGCCAGTAGTGAGGGACTAGCGGGGGGGCGGTCCTACGAGCAGTACTTC. Its protein is CASSEGLAGGRSYEQYF.

For this clone: Relative to the germline gene, one junction end is altered; a read error may explain this. The chain is built from TRBV4-1 and TRBJ2-1; the D gene is possibly TRBD2 (5 bases). CDR1 and CDR2 from the germline V gene are MGHRA and YSYEKL. The CDR3 has 15 amino acids. CDR3 bases: TGCGCCAGCAGCCCCTTAGGGAGCTCCGACAATGAGCAGTTCTTC. It specifies CASSPLGSSDNEQFF.

The genes are TRBV28 and TRBJ1-5; D is perhaps TRBD1 (5 bases). Germline V gene sequence: CDR1 MDHEN, CDR2 SYDVKM. The CDR3 runs to 13 residues. V was trimmed by 7 bases and J by 7 bases, leaving 14 bases between them. This CDR3 reads CASTRVSGQPQHF. The DNA for the CDR3 is TGTGCCAGCACCAGGGTTAGCGGACAGCCCCAGCATTTT.

This chain links TRBV6-5 with TRBJ2-7, with TRBD2 identical over 8 bases. The CDR3 contains 15 residues. The V and J ends lost 5 bases and 3 bases, in that order; junction bases with no gene match: 9. Germline V gene sequence: CDR1 MNHEY, CDR2 SVGAGI. CDR3 residues: CASSIRSGADYEQYF. For the CDR3, the DNA is TGTGCCAGCAGTATTCGTAGCGGGGCTGACTACGAGCAGTACTTC.

The V call is TRBV25-1, the J call TRBJ2-7; possible D gene TRBD1, 6 bases. The CDR3 runs to 15 residues. The germline V gene has CDR1 MGHDK and CDR2 SYGVNS. The V and J ends lost 4 bases and 0 bases respectively, with 13 bases between them. The CDR3 nucleotides are TGTGCCAGCAGTGGCCGACAGGCAAGCTCCTACGAGCAGTACTTC. Amino acids: CASSGRQASSYEQYF.

This chain connects TRBV2 to TRBJ2-1; the match to TRBD1 covers 7 bases. V trimming: 1 base; J trimming: 8 bases; junction bases outside the gene matches: 14. The CDR3 has 17 amino acids. Germline CDR1 SNHLY, CDR2 FYNNEI. CDR3 nucleotide sequence: TGTGCCAGCAGTGAAGAAGTTCGGACAGGTATTCGGGATGAGCAGTTCTTC. Amino acids: CASSEEVRTGIRDEQFF.

The chain combines TRBV25-1 with TRBJ1-5; TRBD1 matches at 8 bases. The CDR3 spans 17 residues. CDR1 MGHDK and CDR2 SYGVNS come from the germline V gene. Unmatched junction bases numbered 10, after V lost 1 base and J lost 5 bases. The CDR3 sequence: CASSESNRGGTHQPQHF. In DNA form, the CDR3 reads TGTGCCAGCAGTGAATCGAACAGGGGGGGAACCCATCAGCCCCAGCATTTT.

The CDR3 is CSVGEGSGGADTQYF. The CDR3 region has the DNA TGCAGCGTTGGGGAGGGTAGCGGGGGGGCAGATACGCAGTATTTT. This sequence joins TRBV29-1 and TRBJ2-3; 11 bases are shared with TRBD2. Germline V gives CDR1 SQVTM, CDR2 ANQGSEA. This CDR3 has 15 residues. V gave up 4 bases and J gave up 4 bases; unmatched junction bases: 7.